This T cell receptor (beta chain) was sequenced during a study of technical replicates of blood from a handful of donors (TCRdb year 2017). Comment on this clone: Its specific antigen is unknown. Base qualities are missing; no much larger clone stands one base away.

Library preparation was by the immunoSEQ multiplex PCR assay. Imported from immuneACCESS, the table was reduced by TCRdb to in-frame sequences with V and J called. These copies leave out some clones; in studies compared against another copy, an unresolved V gene accounts for under half, and the cause of the remainder is not known. The sample profile shows some 64,000 clones; approximately 97% of them were found once. The top ten hold approximately 0.21% of the sample. CDR1 and CDR2 are drawn from the germline V gene: SGDLS, YYNGEE. The CDR3 covers 17 residues, taking in both the cysteine and the phenylalanine. Only the CDR3 part of the read is kept: 51 bases, read in frame from the first base. A distance of 15 bases separates the germline ends of V and J, which lose 0 bases and 0 bases respectively.

The sequencing input was T cells isolated from PBMCs. This TCR was sampled from a human donor in good health. The V gene is TRBV9 and the J gene is TRBJ1-2; 5 matching bases give a weak D call of TRBD1. Here is the DNA: TGTGCCAGCAGCGTAGAGGGGTCTGGCAGGCCTAACTATGGCTACACCTTC. Translation gives CASSVEGSGRPNYGYTF. The full variable domain, completed from the reference TRBV9 and TRBJ1-2 proteins outside the CDR3, reads DSGVTQTPKHLITATGQRVTLRCSPRSGDLSVYWYQQSLDQGLQFLIQYYNGEERAKGNILERFSAQQFPDLHSELNLSSLELGDSALYFCASSVEGSGRPNYGYTFGSGTRLTVV.